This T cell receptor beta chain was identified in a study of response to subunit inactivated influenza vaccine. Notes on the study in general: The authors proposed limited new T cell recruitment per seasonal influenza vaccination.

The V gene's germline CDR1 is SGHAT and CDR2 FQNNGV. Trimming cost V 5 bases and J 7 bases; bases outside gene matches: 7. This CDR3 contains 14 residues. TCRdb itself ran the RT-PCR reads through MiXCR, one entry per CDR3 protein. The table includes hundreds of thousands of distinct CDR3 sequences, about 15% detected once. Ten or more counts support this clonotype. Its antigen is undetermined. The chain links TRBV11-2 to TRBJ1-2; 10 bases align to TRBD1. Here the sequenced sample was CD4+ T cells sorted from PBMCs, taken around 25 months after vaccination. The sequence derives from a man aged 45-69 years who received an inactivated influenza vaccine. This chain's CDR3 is CASSPLDRGSGYTF. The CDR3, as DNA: TGTGCCAGCAGCCCCCTGGACAGGGGGTCTGGCTACACCTTC.